This T cell receptor (beta chain) originates from a study of T cell responses to AZD1222 COVID-19 vaccine. Study-wide findings and caveats: Donor demographics were predominantly white British with a female majority; clonal diversity may be underestimated. The repertoires were collected only after the peak T cell response. Just a handful of AZD1222 recipients were seropositive at baseline. After two AZD1222 doses, spike-specific TCR breadth and depth rose versus day 0.

Only in-frame clones appear in the TCRdb table, and some are missing; sequencing was by immunoSEQ multiplex PCR. The sample holds about 130,000 clones, approximately 94% seen once. Concerning this clone itself: Antigen specificity is unknown.

V was clipped by 7 bases and J by 4 bases, with 19 bases between them. Germline assignment: CDR1 MNHEY and CDR2 SVGAGI. The CDR3 sequence is 15 residues long. V and J are TRBV6-5 and TRBJ1-2; D remains unclear. Sample: peripheral blood, taken on day 0 of AZD1222 vaccination. The sequence derives from an adult in good health. In DNA, the CDR3 is TGTGCCAGCAATTTTCAGACGGATTTCCTCTATGGCTACACCTTC. Translating it yields CASNFQTDFLYGYTF.